Given below is one T cell receptor beta chain in context. The authors' processing: Reference gene primer amplification gave nucleated cell count estimates. TCRdb's table, derived via immunoSEQ multiplex PCR, lists solely in-frame clones and lacks some. V and J calls and clone size follow that table, whereas D and trimming were derived from the DNA. The data show roughly 60,000 clones, roughly 80% seen once. These data are taken from a study of blood T cell repertoires in COVID-19. Across the study: COVID-19 samples collected from the United States, Italy and Spain covered acute and convalescent phases. Sources were T cells, B-cell-depleted T cells, or PBMCs; the material itself was cDNA or gDNA.

The germline gives CDR1 SEHNR, CDR2 FQNEAQ (reference sequence). V lost 5 bases and J lost 5; bases outside the gene matches: 4. This CDR3 has 14 amino acids. The chain carries TRBV7-9 and TRBJ2-2, with 8 bases matching TRBD1. This TCR was sampled from a human donor in a cohort sampled during active COVID-19. The source material was peripheral blood. Written as DNA, the CDR3 is TGTGCCAGCAGCCTCCGACAGGGGACCGGGGAGCTGTTTTTT. Translating gives CASSLRQGTGELFF.